This TCR beta chain originates from a study of control samples from healthy donors and cancer patients (dated by TCRdb to 2018 to 2021). Library construction relied on the immunoSEQ multiplex PCR assay. TCRdb holds this immuneACCESS table with in-frame rearrangements only. Some clones are missing; in checked studies, unresolved V genes explain under half, and the rest has no known cause. This sample has 110,000 to 150,000 clones in its table, and around 94% of those were observed once. The top ten constitute 12% to 15% of the sample. The CDR3 spans 14 residues, from the cysteine through the phenylalanine. The only DNA kept is the CDR3, 42 bases in frame from the first base. The trim is 2 bases for V and 2 bases for J, with a gap of 10 bases between the germline ends. CDR1 and CDR2 are drawn from the germline V gene (reference sequence): LNHDA, SQIVND. This clone was seen a single time. Its target antigen remains unknown. No quality values exist for individual bases; no much larger clone is one base distant.

What was sequenced was PBMCs. Here the chain combines TRBV19 and TRBJ2-7; TRBD2 is a possible D gene, resting on 5 matching bases. This TCR was recovered from a man in his fifties or sixties with colorectal cancer. The encoded CDR3 is CASSIRAAAYEQYF. The DNA reads as follows: TGTGCCAGTAGTATAAGAGCGGCTGCCTACGAGCAGTACTTC.